In its sample, the clone carrying this TCR beta chain was seen a few times. The antigen is unknown. Each patient experienced a relapse that followed autologous stem cell transplantation, and brentuximab vedotin exposure varied. TCRdb's table, derived via immunoSEQ multiplex PCR, lists solely in-frame clones and lacks some. The profile shows around 28,000 clones, approximately 70% of them singletons. This entry belongs to a study of PD-1 blockade in classical Hodgkin lymphoma. Study-level results: Possible causes of repertoire differences, disease activity or prior therapy, remain undefined. Baseline diversity in complete responders resembled that of newly diagnosed patients.

Sample: peripheral blood mononuclear cells (PBMCs), taken before the second cycle of nivolumab. This clonotype originated in a human donor with classical Hodgkin lymphoma.

The CDR3 nucleotides are TGTGCCAGCAGCGTAACAGGGCTCCCTAACTATGGCTACACCTTC. This translates into CASSVTGLPNYGYTF. The chain combines TRBV9 with TRBJ1-2, with D possibly matching TRBD1 (6 bases). This CDR3 is built from 15 residues. CDR1 and CDR2 from the germline V gene are SGDLS and YYNGEE. V was cut by 1 base and J by 0 bases, with 10 bases left in between.